This T cell receptor beta chain was profiled in a study of beta chain features in type 1 diabetes. Overall study findings and caveats: Among all four CD4+ subsets, Type 1 diabetes patients had TCRB CDR3s that were moderately but significantly shorter.

Reverse transcription of all isolated RNA meant that expressed TCRB transcripts were sequenced. Generated by immunoSEQ multiplex PCR, the TCRdb table keeps only in-frame clones and is missing some. Of around 310,000 clones listed, about 13% are singletons. From germline, CDR1 is SGHDT and CDR2 YYEEEE. Trimming took 2 bases from V and 12 from J; bases not matched to a gene: 7. The CDR3 is made up of 15 amino acids. This clone was found a few times. Its antigen is currently unknown. The chain employs TRBV5-6 and TRBJ2-1; TRBD2 matches at 14 bases. The receptor was derived from a woman aged 18-29 years with type 1 diabetes. Sequencing used naive CD4+ T cells from blood. The CDR3, as DNA: TGTGCCAGCAGCTTACGGACTAGCGGGAGGAAAGGGCAGTTCTTC. Amino acid sequence: CASSLRTSGRKGQFF.